This T cell receptor (beta chain) emerged from a study of neurological immune-mediated disorders. As for the cDNA, it was generated by 5'RACE with 10-nucleotide random UMIs. TCRdb independently ran MiXCR on the 5' RACE reads; one entry per CDR3 protein. The sample lists 25,000 to 40,000 distinct CDR3 sequences, about 1.6% occurring once. There are many counts of this clonotype. CDR3 size: 13 residues. In germline, CDR1 is SGHTA, CDR2 FQGNSA. Trimming took 1 base from V and 5 from J; bases not matched to a gene: 0. Sequencing input: PBMCs. The receptor comes from a woman aged 25 to 39 with multiple sclerosis. The chain carries TRBV7-2 and TRBJ1-2, with 8 bases identical to TRBD1. Written as DNA, the CDR3 is TGTGCCAGCAGCTTAGGACAGGGGTATGGCTACACCTTC. Translation: CASSLGQGYGYTF.